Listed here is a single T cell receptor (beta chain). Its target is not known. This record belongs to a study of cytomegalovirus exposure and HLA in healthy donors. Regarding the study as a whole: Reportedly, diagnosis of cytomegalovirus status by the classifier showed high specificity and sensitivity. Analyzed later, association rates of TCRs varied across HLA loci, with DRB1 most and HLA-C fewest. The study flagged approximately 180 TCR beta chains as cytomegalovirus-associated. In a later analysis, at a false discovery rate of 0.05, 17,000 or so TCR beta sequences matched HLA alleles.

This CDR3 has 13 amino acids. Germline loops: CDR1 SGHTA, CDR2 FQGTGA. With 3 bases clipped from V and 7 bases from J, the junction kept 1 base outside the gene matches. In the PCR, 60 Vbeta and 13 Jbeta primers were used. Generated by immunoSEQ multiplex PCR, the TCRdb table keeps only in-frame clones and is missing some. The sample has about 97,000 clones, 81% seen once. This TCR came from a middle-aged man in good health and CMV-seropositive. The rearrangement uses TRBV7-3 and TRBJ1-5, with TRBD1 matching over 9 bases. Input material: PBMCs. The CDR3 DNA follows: TGTGCCAGCAGCTTGGACAGGGGCCAGCCCCAGCATTTT. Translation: CASSLDRGQPQHF. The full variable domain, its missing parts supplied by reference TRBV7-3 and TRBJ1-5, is GAGVSQTPSNKVTEKGKYVELRCDPISGHTALYWYRQSLGQGPEFLIYFQGTGAADDSGLPNDRFFAVRPEGSVSTLKIQRTERGDSAVYLCASSLDRGQPQHFGDGTRLSIL.